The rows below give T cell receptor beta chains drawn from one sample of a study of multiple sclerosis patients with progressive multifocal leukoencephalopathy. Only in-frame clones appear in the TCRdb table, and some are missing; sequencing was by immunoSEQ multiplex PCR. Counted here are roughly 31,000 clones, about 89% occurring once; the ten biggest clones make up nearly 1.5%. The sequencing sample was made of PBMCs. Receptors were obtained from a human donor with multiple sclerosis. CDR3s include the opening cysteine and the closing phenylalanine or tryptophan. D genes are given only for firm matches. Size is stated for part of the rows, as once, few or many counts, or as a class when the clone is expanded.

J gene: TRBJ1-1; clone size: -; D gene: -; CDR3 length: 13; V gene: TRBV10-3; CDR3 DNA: TGTGCCATCAGTGAACTAGCGAACACTGAAGCTTTCTTT; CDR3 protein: CAISELANTEAFF
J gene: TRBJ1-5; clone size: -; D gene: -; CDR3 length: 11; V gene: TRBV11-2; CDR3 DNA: TGTGCCAGCAGCTCCGGCCCCCTTTTTGTTTTT; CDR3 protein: CASSSGPLFVF
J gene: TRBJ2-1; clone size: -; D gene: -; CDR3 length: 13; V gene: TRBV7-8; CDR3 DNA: TGTGCCAGCAGCCCAGGTGGAGGACATGAGCAGTTCTTC; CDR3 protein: CASSPGGGHEQFF
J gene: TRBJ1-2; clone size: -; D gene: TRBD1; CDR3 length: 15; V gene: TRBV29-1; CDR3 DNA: TGCAGCGTTGAAGATTTGAAAACAGGGGGTTACGGCTACACCTTC; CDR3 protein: CSVEDLKTGGYGYTF
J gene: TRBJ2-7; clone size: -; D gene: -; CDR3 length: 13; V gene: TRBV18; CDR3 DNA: TGTGCCAGCTCACCAGGGCCAGAAAACGAGCAGTACTTC; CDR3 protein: CASSPGPENEQYF
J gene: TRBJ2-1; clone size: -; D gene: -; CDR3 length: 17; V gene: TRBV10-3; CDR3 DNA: TGTGCCATCAGTGATCCCACCCGGGCTAGCCTCTACAATGAGCAGTTCTTC; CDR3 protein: CAISDPTRASLYNEQFF
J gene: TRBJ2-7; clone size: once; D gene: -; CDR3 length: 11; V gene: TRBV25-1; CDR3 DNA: TGTGCCAGCACCGAGGGGTACGAGCAGTACTTC; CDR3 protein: CASTEGYEQYF
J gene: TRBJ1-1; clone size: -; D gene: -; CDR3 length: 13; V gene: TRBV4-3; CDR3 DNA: TGCGCCAGCAGCCAAGAGTTGAACCGCGAAGCTTTCTTT; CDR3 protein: CASSQELNREAFF
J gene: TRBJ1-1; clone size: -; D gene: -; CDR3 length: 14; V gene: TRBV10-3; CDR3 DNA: TGTGCCATCAGTGAAGGAGGTATTAGCGTTGAAGCTTTCTTT; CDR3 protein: CAISEGGISVEAFF
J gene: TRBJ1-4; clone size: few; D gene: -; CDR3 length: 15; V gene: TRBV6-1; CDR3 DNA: TGTGCCAGCAGTGAACGGCCAGCAACTAATGAAAAACTGTTTTTT; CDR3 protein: CASSERPATNEKLFF
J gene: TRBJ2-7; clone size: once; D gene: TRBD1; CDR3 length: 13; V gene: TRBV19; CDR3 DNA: TGTGCCAGAAACAGGGGAATCGTCTACGAGCAGTACTTC; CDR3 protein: CARNRGIVYEQYF
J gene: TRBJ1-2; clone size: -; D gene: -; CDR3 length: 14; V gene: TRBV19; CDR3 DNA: TGTGCCAGTACTGATCTCGACAGGATCTATGGCTACACCTTC; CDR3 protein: CASTDLDRIYGYTF
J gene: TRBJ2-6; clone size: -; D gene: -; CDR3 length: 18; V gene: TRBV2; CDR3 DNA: TGTGCCAGCAGTGACAGGGTGCGTACATTCTCTGGGGCCAACGTCCTGACTTTC; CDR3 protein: CASSDRVRTFSGANVLTF
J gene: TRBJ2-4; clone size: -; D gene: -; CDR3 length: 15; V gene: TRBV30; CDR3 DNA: TGTGCCTGGAGTGTCGGTTCCACCTACAAAAACATTCAGTACTTC; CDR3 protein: CAWSVGSTYKNIQYF
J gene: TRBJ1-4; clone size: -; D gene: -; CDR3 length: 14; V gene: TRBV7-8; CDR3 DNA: TGTGCCAGCAGCTTGGGACGTAGGGATGAAAAACTGTTTTTT; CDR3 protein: CASSLGRRDEKLFF
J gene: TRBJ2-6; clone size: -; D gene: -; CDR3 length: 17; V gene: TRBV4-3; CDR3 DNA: TGCGCCAGCAGCCCGGCTGATGGGGGCGGTGGGGCCAACGTCCTGACTTTC; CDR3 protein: CASSPADGGGGANVLTF
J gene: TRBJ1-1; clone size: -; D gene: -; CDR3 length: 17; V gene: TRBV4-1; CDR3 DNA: TGCGCCAGCAGCTTCAACGGGGGCGGGGGGACGAACACTGAAGCTTTCTTT; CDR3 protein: CASSFNGGGGTNTEAFF
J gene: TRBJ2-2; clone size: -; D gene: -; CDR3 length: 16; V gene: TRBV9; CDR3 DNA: TGTGCCAGCAGCGTAAAAGCAACCCTGGACACCGGGGAGCTGTTTTTT; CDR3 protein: CASSVKATLDTGELFF
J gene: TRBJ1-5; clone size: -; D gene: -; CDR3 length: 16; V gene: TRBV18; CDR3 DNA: TGTGCCAGCTCACCCTCCGGGGGCGCGGGCAATCAGCCCCAGCATTTT; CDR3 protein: CASSPSGGAGNQPQHF
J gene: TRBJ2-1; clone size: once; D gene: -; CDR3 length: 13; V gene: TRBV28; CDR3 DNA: TGTGCCAGCAACCTAAACCGGGGGAATGAGCAGTTCTTC; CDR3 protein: CASNLNRGNEQFF
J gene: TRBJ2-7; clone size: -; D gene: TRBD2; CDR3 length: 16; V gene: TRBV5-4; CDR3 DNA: TGTGCCAGCAGCTCACCGGGACTAGCGGGGACCTACGAGCAGTACTTC; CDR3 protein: CASSSPGLAGTYEQYF
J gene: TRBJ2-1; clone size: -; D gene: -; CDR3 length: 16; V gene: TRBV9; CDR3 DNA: TGTGCCAGCAGCGTTACTAGCTCCAACGGGATGAATGAGCAGTTCTTC; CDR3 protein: CASSVTSSNGMNEQFF
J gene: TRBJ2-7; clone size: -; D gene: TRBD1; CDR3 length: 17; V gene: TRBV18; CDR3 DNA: TGTGCCAGCTCACCTAACACGGACAGGGTGTTTGTCTACGAGCAGTACTTC; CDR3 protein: CASSPNTDRVFVYEQYF
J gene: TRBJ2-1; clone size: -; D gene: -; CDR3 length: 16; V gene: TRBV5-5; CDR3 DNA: TGTGCCAGCAGCTTTAGGGGAGTCAGTCCCTACAATGAGCAGTTCTTC; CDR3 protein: CASSFRGVSPYNEQFF
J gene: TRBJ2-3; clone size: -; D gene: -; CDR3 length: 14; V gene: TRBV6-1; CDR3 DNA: TGTGCCAGCAGAATAGCAGGGGGCACAGATACGCAGTATTTT; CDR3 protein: CASRIAGGTDTQYF
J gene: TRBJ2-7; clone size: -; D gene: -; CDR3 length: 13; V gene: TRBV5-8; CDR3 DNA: TGTGCCAGCAGCCTACAGGCATCCTACGAGCAGTACTTC; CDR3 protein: CASSLQASYEQYF
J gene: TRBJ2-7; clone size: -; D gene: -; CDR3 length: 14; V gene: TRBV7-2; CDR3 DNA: TGTGCCAGCAGCTTAGCGACAGGCACCTACGAGCAGTACTTC; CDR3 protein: CASSLATGTYEQYF
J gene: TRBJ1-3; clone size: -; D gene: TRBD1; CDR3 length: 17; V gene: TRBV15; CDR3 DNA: TGTGCCACCAGCAGAGACCTTCCGGGACAGGGAGGAAACACCATATATTTT; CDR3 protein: CATSRDLPGQGGNTIYF
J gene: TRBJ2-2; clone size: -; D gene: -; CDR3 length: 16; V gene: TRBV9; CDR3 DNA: TGTGCCAGCAGCGTATCTCCCAGGGACTCAACCGGGGAGCTGTTTTTT; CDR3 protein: CASSVSPRDSTGELFF
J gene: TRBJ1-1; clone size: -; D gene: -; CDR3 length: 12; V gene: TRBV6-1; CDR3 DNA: TGTGCCAGCAGTGAAAAAGTAGCGGAAGCTTTCTTT; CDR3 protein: CASSEKVAEAFF
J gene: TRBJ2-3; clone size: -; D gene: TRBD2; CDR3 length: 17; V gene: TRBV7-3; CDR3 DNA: TGTGCCAGCAGCACCCCCGGGACTAGCGGGGCCACAGATACGCAGTATTTT; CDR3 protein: CASSTPGTSGATDTQYF
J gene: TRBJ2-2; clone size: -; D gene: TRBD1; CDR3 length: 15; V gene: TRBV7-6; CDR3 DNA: TGTGCCAGCAGCTCGACAGGGGGAGGCACCGGGGAGCTGTTTTTT; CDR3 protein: CASSSTGGGTGELFF
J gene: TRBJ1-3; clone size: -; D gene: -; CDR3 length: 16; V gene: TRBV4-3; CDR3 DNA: TGCGCCAGCAGCCAAGATAGAGCGGGGAATGGAAACACCATATATTTT; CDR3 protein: CASSQDRAGNGNTIYF
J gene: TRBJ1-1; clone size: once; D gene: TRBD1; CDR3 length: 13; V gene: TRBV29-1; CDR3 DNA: TGCAGCGTTGGAGGACAGGGTGTTACTGAAGCTTTCTTT; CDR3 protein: CSVGGQGVTEAFF
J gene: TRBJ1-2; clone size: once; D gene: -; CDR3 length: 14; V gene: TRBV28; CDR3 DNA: TGTGCCAGCATCATTACCAGGGGTGCTTTCGGCTACACCTTC; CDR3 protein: CASIITRGAFGYTF
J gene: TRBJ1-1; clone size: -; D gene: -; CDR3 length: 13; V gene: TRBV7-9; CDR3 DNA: TGTGCCAGCAGCTTGACGGGGGGGACTGAAGCTTTCTTT; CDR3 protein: CASSLTGGTEAFF
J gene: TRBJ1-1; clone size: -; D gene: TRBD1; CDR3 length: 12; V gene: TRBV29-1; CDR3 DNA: TGCAGCGTGCGGACAGGAACCACTGAAGCTTTCTTT; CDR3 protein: CSVRTGTTEAFF
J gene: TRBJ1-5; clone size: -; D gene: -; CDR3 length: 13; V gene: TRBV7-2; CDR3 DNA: TGTGCCAGCAGCCCGACTCTTAATCAGCCCCAGCATTTT; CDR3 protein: CASSPTLNQPQHF
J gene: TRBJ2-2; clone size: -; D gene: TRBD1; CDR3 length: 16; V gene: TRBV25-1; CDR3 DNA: TGTGCCAGCAGATATTCCGGGACAGGGAACACCGGGGAGCTGTTTTTT; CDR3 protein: CASRYSGTGNTGELFF
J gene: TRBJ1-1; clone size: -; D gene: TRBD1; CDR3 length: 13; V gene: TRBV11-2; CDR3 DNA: TGTGCCAGCAGTTTTGACAGGGTCTCTGAAGCTTTCTTT; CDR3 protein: CASSFDRVSEAFF
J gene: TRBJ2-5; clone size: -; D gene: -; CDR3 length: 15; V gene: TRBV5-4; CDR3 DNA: TGTGCCAGCAGCGAAAAAACCCAGGCGTGGGAGACCCAGTACTTC; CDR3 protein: CASSEKTQAWETQYF
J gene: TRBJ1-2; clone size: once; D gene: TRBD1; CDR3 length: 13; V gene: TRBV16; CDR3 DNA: TGTGCCGGCAGCCAATCAGGGGGGAATGGCTACACCTTC; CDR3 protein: CAGSQSGGNGYTF
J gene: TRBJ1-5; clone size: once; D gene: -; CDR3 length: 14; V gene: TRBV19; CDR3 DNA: TGTGCCAGTAGTATCGGGTATAGCAATCAGCCCCAGCATTTT; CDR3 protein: CASSIGYSNQPQHF
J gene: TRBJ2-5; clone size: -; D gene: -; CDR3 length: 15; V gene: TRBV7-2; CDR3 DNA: TGTGCCAGCAGTCTTAGGAGGGGGCGCGGGGAGACCCAGTACTTC; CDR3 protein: CASSLRRGRGETQYF
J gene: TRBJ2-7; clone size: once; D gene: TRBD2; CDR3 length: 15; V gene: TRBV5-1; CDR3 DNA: TGCGCCAGCAGCGGACTAGCGGGAGGGACCTACGAGCAGTACTTC; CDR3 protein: CASSGLAGGTYEQYF
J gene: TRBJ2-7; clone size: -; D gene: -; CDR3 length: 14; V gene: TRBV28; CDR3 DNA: TGTGCCAGCAGTTTCAACCTACCCTCCTACGAGCAGTACTTC; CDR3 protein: CASSFNLPSYEQYF
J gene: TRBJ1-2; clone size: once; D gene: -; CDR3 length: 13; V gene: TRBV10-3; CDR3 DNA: TGTGCCATCAGTGTGGCAGGGGACTATGGCTACACCTTC; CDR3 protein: CAISVAGDYGYTF
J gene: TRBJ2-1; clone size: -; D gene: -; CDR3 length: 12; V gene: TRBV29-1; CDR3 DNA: TGCAGCGTTGGATCGACGGACAATGAGCAGTTCTTC; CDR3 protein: CSVGSTDNEQFF
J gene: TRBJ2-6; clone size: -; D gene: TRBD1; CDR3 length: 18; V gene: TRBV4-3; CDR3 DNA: TGCGCCAGCAGCCAAGATGGGACAGTTAGCTCTGGGGCCAACGTCCTGACTTTC; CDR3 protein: CASSQDGTVSSGANVLTF
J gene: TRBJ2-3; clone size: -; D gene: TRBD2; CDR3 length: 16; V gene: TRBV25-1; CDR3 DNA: TGTGCCAGCAGTGCGCCCCGGGAGGAGGCGACAGATACGCAGTATTTT; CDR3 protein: CASSAPREEATDTQYF
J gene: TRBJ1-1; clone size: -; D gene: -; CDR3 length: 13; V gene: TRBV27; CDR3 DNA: TGTGCCAGCAGACCCCTAGGGGTCACTGAAGCTTTCTTT; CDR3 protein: CASRPLGVTEAFF